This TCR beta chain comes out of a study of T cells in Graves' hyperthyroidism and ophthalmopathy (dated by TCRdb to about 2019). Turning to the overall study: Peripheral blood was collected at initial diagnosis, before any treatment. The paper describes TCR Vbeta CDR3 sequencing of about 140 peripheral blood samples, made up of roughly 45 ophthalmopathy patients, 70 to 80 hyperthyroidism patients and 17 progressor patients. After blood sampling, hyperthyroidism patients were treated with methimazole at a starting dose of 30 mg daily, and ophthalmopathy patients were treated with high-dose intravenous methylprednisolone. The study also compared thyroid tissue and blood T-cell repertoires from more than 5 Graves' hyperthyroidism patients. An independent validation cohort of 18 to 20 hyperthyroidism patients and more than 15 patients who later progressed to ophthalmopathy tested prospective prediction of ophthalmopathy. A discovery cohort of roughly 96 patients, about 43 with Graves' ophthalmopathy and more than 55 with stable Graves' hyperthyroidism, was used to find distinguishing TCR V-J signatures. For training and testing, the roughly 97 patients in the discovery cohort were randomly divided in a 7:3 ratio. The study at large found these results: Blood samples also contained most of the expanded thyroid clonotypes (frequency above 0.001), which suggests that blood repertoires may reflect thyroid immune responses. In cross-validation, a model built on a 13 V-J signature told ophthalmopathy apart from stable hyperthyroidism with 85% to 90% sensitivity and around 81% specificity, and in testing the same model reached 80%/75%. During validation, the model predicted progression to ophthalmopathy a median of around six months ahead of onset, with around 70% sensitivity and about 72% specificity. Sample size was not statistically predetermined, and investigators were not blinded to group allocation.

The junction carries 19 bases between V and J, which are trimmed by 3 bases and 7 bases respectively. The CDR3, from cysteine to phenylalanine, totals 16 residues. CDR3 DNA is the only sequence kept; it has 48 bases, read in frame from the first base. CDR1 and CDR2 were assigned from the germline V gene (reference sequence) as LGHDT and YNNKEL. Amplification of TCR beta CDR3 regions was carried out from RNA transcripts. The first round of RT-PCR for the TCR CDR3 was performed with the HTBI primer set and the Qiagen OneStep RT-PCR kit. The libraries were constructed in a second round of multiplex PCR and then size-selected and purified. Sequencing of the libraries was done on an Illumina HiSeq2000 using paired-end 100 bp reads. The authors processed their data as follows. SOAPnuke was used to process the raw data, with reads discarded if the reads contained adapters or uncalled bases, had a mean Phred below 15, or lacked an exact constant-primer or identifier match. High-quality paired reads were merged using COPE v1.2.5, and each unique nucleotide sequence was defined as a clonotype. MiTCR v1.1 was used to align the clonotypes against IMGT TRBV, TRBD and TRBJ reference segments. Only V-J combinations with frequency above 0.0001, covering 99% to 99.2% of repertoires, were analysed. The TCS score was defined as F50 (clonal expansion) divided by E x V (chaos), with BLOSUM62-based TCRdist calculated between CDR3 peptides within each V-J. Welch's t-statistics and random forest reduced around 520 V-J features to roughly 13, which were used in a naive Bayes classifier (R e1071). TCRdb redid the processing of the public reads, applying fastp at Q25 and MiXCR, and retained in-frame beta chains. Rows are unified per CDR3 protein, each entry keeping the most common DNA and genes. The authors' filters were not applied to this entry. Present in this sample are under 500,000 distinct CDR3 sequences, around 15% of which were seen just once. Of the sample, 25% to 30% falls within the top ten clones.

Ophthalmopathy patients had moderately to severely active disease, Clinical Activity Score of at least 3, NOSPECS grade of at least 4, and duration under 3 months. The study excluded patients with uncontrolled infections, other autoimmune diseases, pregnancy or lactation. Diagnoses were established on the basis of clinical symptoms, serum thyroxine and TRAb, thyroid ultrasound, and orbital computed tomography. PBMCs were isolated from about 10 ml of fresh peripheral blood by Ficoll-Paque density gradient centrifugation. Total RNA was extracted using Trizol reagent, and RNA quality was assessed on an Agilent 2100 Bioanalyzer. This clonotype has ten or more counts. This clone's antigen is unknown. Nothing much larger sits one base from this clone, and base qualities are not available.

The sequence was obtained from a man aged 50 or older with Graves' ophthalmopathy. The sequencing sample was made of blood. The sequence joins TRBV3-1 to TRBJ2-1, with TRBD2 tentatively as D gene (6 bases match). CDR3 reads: CASSHLNGGKGNEQFF. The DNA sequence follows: TGTGCCAGCAGCCACTTAAATGGCGGGAAAGGGAATGAGCAGTTCTTC.